A selection of T cell receptor beta chains follows, all from one sample in a study of CD8 T cells in ankylosing spondylitis. TCRdb re-derived calls from the 5' RACE reads in MiXCR, one entry per CDR3 protein. The table lists 200,000 to 250,000 distinct CDR3 sequences, roughly 24% of them singletons. Source material: blood, either unsorted or a sorted T cell fraction (not recorded which). These receptors all stem from a male donor with ankylosing spondylitis or in good health (not recorded which). The CDR3 runs from the conserved cysteine through the conserved F or W. D genes are given only for firm matches. Size is stated for part of the rows, as once, few or many counts, or as a class when the clone is expanded.

TRBD1,TRBV5-6,TRBJ2-7,NA,CASSHDSLTGSYEQYF,TGTGCCAGCAGCCACGACAGCCTGACAGGGTCCTACGAGCAGTACTTC
TRBD1,TRBV20-1,TRBJ2-5,few,CSAWDRWGQETQYF,TGCAGTGCTTGGGACAGGTGGGGGCAAGAGACCCAGTACTTC
NA,TRBV20-1,TRBJ2-7,NA,CSARQIGLHEQYF,TGCAGTGCACGGCAAATTGGCCTGCACGAGCAGTACTTC
TRBD1,TRBV10-3,TRBJ1-5,NA,CATRRDSLNQPQHF,TGTGCCACCCGGCGGGACAGCCTCAATCAGCCCCAGCATTTT
NA,TRBV20-1,TRBJ2-3,few,CSAKTFPDTQYF,TGCAGTGCGAAGACGTTCCCAGATACGCAGTATTTT
TRBD2,TRBV9,TRBJ2-7,many,CASSVGLAGSYEQYF,TGTGCCAGCAGCGTAGGGCTAGCGGGATCGTACGAGCAGTACTTC
NA,TRBV20-1,TRBJ1-5,NA,CSARSPKEANQPQHF,TGCAGTGCTAGATCCCCGAAGGAGGCCAATCAGCCCCAGCATTTT
TRBD1,TRBV9,TRBJ2-7,NA,CASSFKDRSNFYEQYF,TGTGCCAGCAGCTTCAAGGACAGGTCGAACTTCTACGAGCAGTACTTC
NA,TRBV20-1,TRBJ2-7,few,CSARDKRRQHYEQYF,TGCAGTGCTAGAGATAAGAGGAGACAGCACTACGAGCAGTACTTC
NA,TRBV10-3,TRBJ1-2,many,CAIRKQGNYGYTF,TGTGCCATCAGAAAACAGGGAAACTATGGCTACACCTTC
NA,TRBV7-8,TRBJ1-3,few,CASMGRSFAGNTIYF,TGTGCCAGCATGGGACGGTCATTTGCTGGAAACACCATATATTTT
TRBD2,TRBV29-1,TRBJ2-2,many,CSVTGTSALNTGELFF,TGCAGCGTTACCGGGACTAGCGCGTTGAACACCGGGGAGCTGTTTTTT
NA,TRBV20-1,TRBJ2-1,many,CSARDYEVSSYNEQFF,TGCAGTGCTAGAGATTACGAGGTTAGCTCCTACAATGAGCAGTTCTTC